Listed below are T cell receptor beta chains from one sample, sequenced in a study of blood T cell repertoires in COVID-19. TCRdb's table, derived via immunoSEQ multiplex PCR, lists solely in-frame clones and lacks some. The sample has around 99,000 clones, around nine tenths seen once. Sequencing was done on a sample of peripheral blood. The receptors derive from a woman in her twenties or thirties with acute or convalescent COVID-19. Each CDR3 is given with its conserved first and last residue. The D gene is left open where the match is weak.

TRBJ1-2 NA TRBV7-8 CASSRRGGGYGYTF TGTGCCAGCAGCCGCCGGGGGGGCGGCTATGGCTACACCTTC
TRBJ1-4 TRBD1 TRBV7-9 CASSSLQGAREKLFF TGTGCCAGCAGCTCCTTACAGGGGGCGCGTGAAAAACTGTTTTTT
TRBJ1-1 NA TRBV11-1 CASSILENTEAFF TGTGCCAGCAGCATTTTAGAGAACACTGAAGCTTTCTTT
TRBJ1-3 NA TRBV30 CAWSRAGGNTIYF TGTGCCTGGAGTCGGGCAGGGGGAAACACCATATATTTT
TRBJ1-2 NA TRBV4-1 CASSQDRTPNGYTF TGCGCCAGCAGCCAAGATAGAACCCCCAATGGCTACACCTTC
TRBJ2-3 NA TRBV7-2 CASSLRIGGTDTQYF TGTGCCAGCAGCTTAAGAATTGGGGGGACAGATACGCAGTATTTT
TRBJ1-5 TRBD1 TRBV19 CASDRGIRDQPQHF TGTGCCAGCGACAGGGGAATACGAGATCAGCCCCAGCATTTT
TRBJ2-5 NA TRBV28 CASKTGQETQYF TGTGCCAGCAAGACGGGACAAGAGACCCAGTACTTC
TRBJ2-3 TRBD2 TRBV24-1 CATSDTGTRVTDTQYF TGTGCCACCAGTGATACCGGGACTAGAGTCACAGATACGCAGTATTTT
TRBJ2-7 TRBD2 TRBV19 CASSTTWTSGSYEQYF TGTGCCAGTAGTACAACTTGGACTAGCGGATCCTACGAGCAGTACTTC
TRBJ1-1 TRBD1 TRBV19 CASSLRGTGTESEAFF TGTGCCAGTAGTCTTCGTGGGACAGGGACCGAGAGTGAAGCTTTCTTT
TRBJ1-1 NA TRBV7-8 CASSPGGTEAFF TGTGCCAGCAGCCCCGGGGGTACTGAAGCTTTCTTT
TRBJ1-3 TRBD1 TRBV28 CASSFQGAFGTGNTIYF TGTGCCAGCAGTTTTCAGGGGGCATTTGGCACTGGAAACACCATATATTTT
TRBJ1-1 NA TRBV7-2 CASSRPFSGSTEAFF TGTGCCAGCAGCCGTCCGTTTAGCGGGTCCACTGAAGCTTTCTTT
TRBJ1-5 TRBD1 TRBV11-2 CASSRDRDQPQHF TGTGCCAGCAGCCGAGACAGGGATCAGCCCCAGCATTTT
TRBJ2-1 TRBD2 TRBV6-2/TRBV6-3 CASSPGLAGINEQFF TGTGCCAGCAGTCCGGGACTAGCGGGAATAAATGAGCAGTTCTTC
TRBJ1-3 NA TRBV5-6 CASTIKGGNTIYF TGTGCCAGCACGATTAAGGGGGGAAACACCATATATTTT
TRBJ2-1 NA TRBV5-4 CASSLAVRDNEQFF TGTGCCAGCAGCTTGGCCGTCAGGGACAATGAGCAGTTCTTC
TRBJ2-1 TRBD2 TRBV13 CASSLGPGEERGPYNEQFF TGTGCCAGCAGCTTAGGCCCCGGGGAGGAGCGGGGGCCCTACAATGAGCAGTTCTTC
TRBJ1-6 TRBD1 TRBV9 CASTHGTGGSPLHF TGTGCCAGCACCCACGGGACAGGGGGATCACCCCTCCACTTT
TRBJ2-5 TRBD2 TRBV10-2 CASGLAGGPQETQYF TGCGCCAGCGGACTAGCGGGGGGGCCCCAAGAGACCCAGTACTTC
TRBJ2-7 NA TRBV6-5 CASSRPGQWTYEQYF TGTGCCAGCAGCCGACCAGGACAGTGGACCTACGAGCAGTACTTC
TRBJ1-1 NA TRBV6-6 CASSYRRDYTEAFF TGTGCCAGCAGTTATCGGAGAGATTACACTGAAGCTTTCTTT
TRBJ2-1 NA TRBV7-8 CASSRPDRRSYNEQFF TGTGCCAGCAGCCGACCTGACAGGAGATCATACAATGAGCAGTTCTTC
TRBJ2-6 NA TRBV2 CASSRMESSGANVLTF TGTGCCAGCAGCCGAATGGAGAGCTCTGGGGCCAACGTCCTGACTTTC